A selection of T cell receptor beta chains follows, all from one sample in a study of vaccination and CD4 T cells after COVID-19. Their antigen targets remain unknown. One entry per CDR3 protein, called by TCRdb with MiXCR from the PCR reads. Of around 9,000 distinct CDR3 sequences listed, around 55% are singletons. Material for sequencing was CD4+ T cells from blood, cultured in vitro. These receptors originate from a human donor who had recovered from COVID-19. Each CDR3 is given with its conserved first and last residue. The order of the fields is D gene, J gene, clone size, V gene, CDR3 protein, CDR3 DNA. D genes are given only for firm matches. The size field is filled for only some rows; it gives once, few, many or a size class.

d_gene: TRBD1
j_gene: TRBJ2-1
abundance: NA
v_gene: TRBV20-1
CDR3aa: CSARDGGQTYNEQFF
CDR3nt: TGCAGTGCTAGAGATGGGGGACAGACCTACAATGAGCAGTTCTTC

d_gene: NA
j_gene: TRBJ2-1
abundance: medium-sized
v_gene: TRBV20-1
CDR3aa: CSARDRVKGHHNEQFF
CDR3nt: TGCAGTGCTAGAGATCGGGTTAAGGGACACCACAATGAGCAGTTCTTC

d_gene: NA
j_gene: TRBJ1-3
abundance: NA
v_gene: TRBV9
CDR3aa: CASSDIGAGNTIYF
CDR3nt: TGTGCCAGCAGTGACATCGGGGCTGGAAACACCATATATTTT

d_gene: NA
j_gene: TRBJ1-5
abundance: NA
v_gene: TRBV5-1
CDR3aa: CASSPGLENQPQHF
CDR3nt: TGCGCCAGCAGCCCAGGGTTGGAGAATCAGCCCCAGCATTTT

d_gene: NA
j_gene: TRBJ2-5
abundance: NA
v_gene: TRBV30
CDR3aa: CAGRTDRTQYF
CDR3nt: TGTGCCGGAAGAACTGACAGGACCCAGTACTTC

d_gene: TRBD2
j_gene: TRBJ2-3
abundance: NA
v_gene: TRBV20-1
CDR3aa: CSARGTSHTDTQYF
CDR3nt: TGCAGTGCTAGGGGGACTAGCCACACAGATACGCAGTATTTT

d_gene: NA
j_gene: TRBJ1-2
abundance: NA
v_gene: TRBV24-1
CDR3aa: CAASEGGPNYGYTF
CDR3nt: TGTGCCGCCAGTGAGGGCGGACCCAACTATGGCTACACCTTC

d_gene: NA
j_gene: TRBJ2-7
abundance: medium-sized
v_gene: TRBV7-2
CDR3aa: CASSSGLLTSYEQYF
CDR3nt: TGTGCCAGCAGCTCAGGGCTACTGACCTCCTACGAGCAGTACTTC

d_gene: NA
j_gene: TRBJ1-3
abundance: NA
v_gene: TRBV12-3/TRBV12-4
CDR3aa: CASRPRSSGNTIYF
CDR3nt: TGTGCCAGCAGGCCCCGGAGCTCTGGAAACACCATATATTTT

d_gene: NA
j_gene: TRBJ2-5
abundance: few
v_gene: TRBV28
CDR3aa: CASSLRWETQYF
CDR3nt: TGTGCCAGCAGTTTAAGGTGGGAGACCCAGTACTTC

d_gene: NA
j_gene: TRBJ2-7
abundance: NA
v_gene: TRBV20-1
CDR3aa: CSAPRDYSYEQYF
CDR3nt: TGCAGTGCTCCTAGAGACTACTCCTACGAGCAGTACTTC

d_gene: NA
j_gene: TRBJ1-5
abundance: NA
v_gene: TRBV27
CDR3aa: CASSLQGGGNQPQHF
CDR3nt: TGTGCCAGCAGTTTACAGGGAGGCGGCAATCAGCCCCAGCATTTT

d_gene: NA
j_gene: TRBJ1-2
abundance: NA
v_gene: TRBV2
CDR3aa: CASSDPDYRVLDYGYTF
CDR3nt: TGTGCCAGCAGTGACCCCGATTACAGGGTTCTTGACTATGGCTACACCTTC

d_gene: TRBD1
j_gene: TRBJ1-6
abundance: NA
v_gene: TRBV12-3/TRBV12-4
CDR3aa: CASRLGQGDSPLHF
CDR3nt: TGTGCCAGCAGACTCGGACAGGGAGATTCACCCCTCCACTTT

d_gene: NA
j_gene: TRBJ2-7
abundance: NA
v_gene: TRBV27
CDR3aa: CASSLTSVRGYEQYF
CDR3nt: TGTGCCAGCAGTTTAACAAGCGTACGAGGCTACGAGCAGTACTTC

d_gene: NA
j_gene: TRBJ2-5
abundance: few
v_gene: TRBV27
CDR3aa: CASSFGGAEGETQYF
CDR3nt: TGTGCCAGCAGTTTCGGGGGAGCCGAAGGAGAGACCCAGTACTTC

d_gene: NA
j_gene: TRBJ1-1
abundance: NA
v_gene: TRBV6-7
CDR3aa: CASSLSQGNTEAFF
CDR3nt: TGTGCCAGCAGCTTATCACAGGGGAACACTGAAGCTTTCTTT

d_gene: TRBD1
j_gene: TRBJ2-5
abundance: few
v_gene: TRBV20-1
CDR3aa: CSASQGTGGETQYF
CDR3nt: TGCAGTGCTAGCCAAGGGACAGGAGGGGAGACCCAGTACTTC

d_gene: NA
j_gene: TRBJ1-2
abundance: few
v_gene: TRBV19
CDR3aa: CAIRDGGYTF
CDR3nt: TGTGCCATTAGAGACGGTGGCTACACCTTC

d_gene: NA
j_gene: TRBJ1-1
abundance: NA
v_gene: TRBV6-5
CDR3aa: CASSFGQYTEAFF
CDR3nt: TGTGCCAGCAGTTTCGGACAATACACTGAAGCTTTCTTT

d_gene: NA
j_gene: TRBJ1-2
abundance: NA
v_gene: TRBV27
CDR3aa: CASSFGGRGGGYTF
CDR3nt: TGTGCCAGCAGTTTCGGGGGCCGGGGAGGTGGCTACACCTTC

d_gene: TRBD2
j_gene: TRBJ2-7
abundance: medium-sized
v_gene: TRBV20-1
CDR3aa: CSPLGGMAGSSYEQYF
CDR3nt: TGCAGTCCGCTGGGGGGGATGGCGGGGTCATCCTACGAGCAGTACTTC

d_gene: NA
j_gene: TRBJ2-5
abundance: NA
v_gene: TRBV7-2
CDR3aa: CASSLVGAGQETQYF
CDR3nt: TGTGCCAGCAGCTTAGTGGGGGCGGGGCAAGAGACCCAGTACTTC

d_gene: NA
j_gene: TRBJ2-5
abundance: NA
v_gene: TRBV19
CDR3aa: CASNPGRNQETQYF
CDR3nt: TGTGCCAGTAACCCCGGGCGTAACCAAGAGACCCAGTACTTC

d_gene: TRBD2
j_gene: TRBJ2-5
abundance: few
v_gene: TRBV7-6
CDR3aa: CASSNLAGRQETQYF
CDR3nt: TGTGCCAGTTCGAACCTAGCGGGAAGGCAAGAGACCCAGTACTTC

d_gene: TRBD2
j_gene: TRBJ2-3
abundance: NA
v_gene: TRBV24-1
CDR3aa: CATSDTLGGGSFTDTQYF
CDR3nt: TGTGCCACCAGTGATACCCTGGGCGGGGGGTCATTCACAGATACGCAGTATTTT

d_gene: TRBD1
j_gene: TRBJ1-3
abundance: NA
v_gene: TRBV29-1
CDR3aa: CSVKGAKDTIYF
CDR3nt: TGCAGCGTTAAGGGGGCCAAGGACACCATATATTTT

d_gene: NA
j_gene: TRBJ2-6
abundance: NA
v_gene: TRBV19
CDR3aa: CASGDRSSGANVLTF
CDR3nt: TGTGCCAGCGGGGACCGTTCCTCTGGGGCCAACGTCCTGACTTTC

d_gene: NA
j_gene: TRBJ1-1
abundance: few
v_gene: TRBV2
CDR3aa: CASSRLNTANTEAFF
CDR3nt: TGTGCCAGCAGTCGTTTAAATACAGCGAACACTGAAGCTTTCTTT

d_gene: NA
j_gene: TRBJ1-6
abundance: NA
v_gene: TRBV6-5
CDR3aa: CASSYVPENNSPLHF
CDR3nt: TGTGCCAGCAGTTACGTGCCGGAGAATAATTCACCCCTCCACTTT

d_gene: TRBD1
j_gene: TRBJ1-6
abundance: NA
v_gene: TRBV6-1
CDR3aa: CASSTRTGTPLHF
CDR3nt: TGTGCCAGCAGTACCCGGACAGGAACACCCCTCCACTTT